One and the same sample provided the 2 T cell receptor beta chains below, sequenced in a study of shared clonotypes between healthy human individuals. TCRdb keeps only in-frame clones here, not all; method: immunoSEQ multiplex PCR. The sample yields over 400,000 clones, roughly 80% seen once. Specimen: PBMCs. The source of these receptors is a woman in her forties in good health. Some clones in this sample may be carry-over from other donors' samples.

The gene calls are TRBV7-3 and TRBJ2-1, with 10 bases fitting TRBD2. Trimming cost V 5 bases and J 7 bases; bases outside gene matches: 11. Looked up from germline, CDR1 is SGHTA and CDR2 is FQGTGA. The CDR3 loop spans 16 amino acids. As DNA, the CDR3 is TGTGCCAGCAGCAAAGCGGGAGGGCCTATGGGTAATGAGCAGTTCTTC. Protein sequence: CASSKAGGPMGNEQFF.

The rearrangement joins TRBV6-1 to TRBJ2-1; 10 nucleotides align to TRBD2. V trimming: 6 bases; J trimming: 0 bases; junction bases outside the gene matches: 2. CDR1 and CDR2 (germline): MNHNS, SASEGT. The CDR3 covers 15 residues. In DNA form, the CDR3 reads TGTGCCAGCAGCCCTAGCGGGAGCTCCTACAATGAGCAGTTCTTC. This translates into CASSPSGSSYNEQFF.